A single sample is the source of the 29 T cell receptor beta chains below, sequenced in a study of blood T cell repertoires in COVID-19. Measured with immunoSEQ multiplex PCR; TCRdb has only the in-frame clones, and not every one. The table includes roughly 200,000 clones, about 87% detected once. The sequencing input was peripheral blood. Source of these receptors: a woman aged 25-40 years with acute or convalescent COVID-19.

V is TRBV7-2 and J is TRBJ2-7; D is uncertain. Germline loops: CDR1 SGHTA, CDR2 FQGNSA. Trimming stripped 4 bases from V and 4 bases from J, with 14 bases between. The CDR3 is 14 amino acids. In DNA, the CDR3 is TGTGCCAGCAGCTCTCACACAGCACCGTACGAGCAGTACTTC. The encoded protein is CASSSHTAPYEQYF.

This clone was observed a single time. V and J are TRBV10-3 and TRBJ1-4; tentative D call: TRBD1 (6 bases). The V and J ends lost 4 bases and 4 bases respectively, with 7 bases between them. Germline V CDR1 and CDR2: ENHRY, SYGVKD. This CDR3 comprises 13 residues. CDR3 sequence reads: CAISGTVNEKLFF. The CDR3 DNA is TGTGCCATCAGTGGGACAGTTAATGAAAAACTGTTTTTT.

The rearrangement links TRBV7-4 to TRBJ2-1, with D perhaps TRBD2 (5 bases). The CDR3 contains 14 residues. V shed 4 bases and J shed 9 bases, with 16 bases lying between them. Germline-derived CDR1 and CDR2 are SGHVT and SQSDAQ. The CDR3 DNA reads as TGTGCCAGCAGCTATCTATTACTAGAAGGTGAGCAGTTCTTC. Its protein product is CASSYLLLEGEQFF.

CDR3 residues: CASSPDSSGPYF. The CDR3 coding sequence is TGTGCCAGCTCACCAGATTCTAGCGGTCCGTACTTC. V is TRBV18 and J is TRBJ2-7; 7 bases map to TRBD2. The CDR3 extends over 12 amino acids. Germline V gene sequence: CDR1 KGHSH, CDR2 LQKENI. V was clipped by 2 bases and J by 12 bases; unmatched bases: 7.

The chain uses TRBV28 and TRBJ1-1, with no clear D. V was shortened by 2 bases and J by 0 bases, with 13 bases between the two germline ends. CDR1 MDHEN and CDR2 SYDVKM come from the germline V gene. This CDR3 contains 16 residues. CDR3 coding DNA: TGTGCCAGCAGTTTAGGTCAGGTACGCTTGAACACTGAAGCTTTCTTT. Translating it yields CASSLGQVRLNTEAFF.

The rearrangement uses TRBV6-2 or TRBV6-3 and TRBJ2-7; D may be TRBD1 (5 bases). V shed 5 bases and J shed 4 bases, with 18 bases lying between them. The germline V gene encodes CDR1 MNHEY and CDR2 SVGEGT. The CDR3 sequence is 15 residues long. CDR3 coding DNA: TGTGCCAGCAGTGCCCTCAGGGCCATAATATACGAGCAGTACTTC. This sequence encodes CASSALRAIIYEQYF.

This chain uses TRBV29-1 with TRBJ2-5; perhaps TRBD2 as D (7 bases). Per germline, CDR1 SQVTM and CDR2 ANQGSEA. This CDR3 comprises 14 residues. V lost 4 bases and J lost 5, with 17 bases in between. Here the CDR3 DNA reads TGCAGCGTTGCAGCGGGCGGGGGCCGGGAGACCCAGTACTTC. This gives the protein CSVAAGGGRETQYF.

This clone was observed a single time. The gene calls are TRBV19 and TRBJ2-1; 13 positions agree with TRBD2. This CDR3 spans 13 amino acids. The V segment lost 6 bases and the J segment 7 bases; nucleotides outside the gene matches: 0. Germline CDR1 is LNHDA and CDR2 is SQIVND (reference sequence). CDR3 sequence: CASRLAGGNEQFF. CDR3 in DNA: TGTGCCAGTAGACTAGCGGGAGGGAATGAGCAGTTCTTC.

On this clone itself: Other DNA sequences in this sample translate to the same CDR3. The chain joins TRBV4-1 to TRBJ2-2; D remains unclear. The CDR3 totals 11 residues. V lost 3 bases to trimming and J lost 11 bases, with 7 bases between them. Germline V gene lookup returns CDR1 MGHRA and CDR2 YSYEKL. The CDR3 loop reads CASSQGRELFF. In DNA form, the CDR3 reads TGCGCCAGCAGCCAGGGCAGAGAGCTGTTTTTT.

The V gene is TRBV5-1, the J gene TRBJ2-3; TRBD2 might be the D (7 bases). V was clipped by 6 bases and J by 5 bases, with 22 bases between them. From germline, CDR1 is SGHRS and CDR2 YFSETQ. CDR3 length equals 16 residues. In DNA, the CDR3 is TGCGCCAGCACCCGGGGGGCGGGAGTGATCGAAGATACGCAGTATTTT. It encodes CASTRGAGVIEDTQYF. The variable domain in full, completed from reference TRBV5-1 and TRBJ2-3, reads KAGVTQTPRYLIKTRGQQVTLSCSPISGHRSVSWYQQTPGQGLQFLFEYFSETQRNKGNFPGRFSGRQFSNSRSEMNVSTLELGDSALYLCASTRGAGVIEDTQYFGPGTRLTVL.

The chain joins TRBV7-2 to TRBJ1-5; D gene uncertain. Germline lookup yields CDR1 SGHTA and CDR2 FQGNSA. Trimming pared 0 bases from V and 4 bases from J, leaving 10 bases between. The CDR3 spans 15 residues. CDR3 DNA sequence: TGTGCCAGCAGCTTAGCGCTCAGGTTAAATCAGCCCCAGCATTTT. This sequence encodes CASSLALRLNQPQHF.

The rearrangement uses TRBV21-1 and TRBJ2-1; TRBD2, as called in the table, went unchecked against the DNA. TRBV21-1 is described as a pseudogene. The CDR3 length is 21 residues. In DNA form, the CDR3 reads TGTGCCAGCAGCACCTCCCGGGCAGGGACTAGCGGGAGCGGTTACCACTTTGGGCAGTTCTTC. As protein: CASSTSRAGTSGSGYHFGQFF.

J is TRBJ2-7 and V is TRBV5-1; the match to TRBD1 covers 9 bases. After removal of 5 bases from V and 2 bases from J, the junction contained 8 bases not matched to a gene. The CDR3 is 15 amino acids. CDR1 is SGHRS, CDR2 YFSETQ, per germline. The CDR3 protein is CASSRQGDLTYEQYF. CDR3 DNA: TGCGCCAGCAGTCGACAGGGGGACCTTACCTACGAGCAGTACTTC.

The V call is TRBV6-5, the J call TRBJ1-2, with 8 positions matching TRBD1. V lost 8 bases and J lost 7; bases outside the gene matches: 9. The CDR3 spans 13 residues. CDR1 and CDR2 from the germline V gene are MNHEY and SVGAGI. The CDR3 DNA reads TGTGCCAGCGCAGGGGGCGGTAGGATTGGCTACACCTTC. It encodes CASAGGGRIGYTF.

The J gene is TRBJ2-1, the V gene TRBV5-1; D unclear. The CDR3 totals 14 residues. V lost 2 bases and J lost 0, with 6 bases in between. Germline V gene sequence: CDR1 SGHRS, CDR2 YFSETQ. The CDR3 coding sequence is TGCGCCAGCAGCTTCTACCCCTCCTACAATGAGCAGTTCTTC. Translated: CASSFYPSYNEQFF.

The chain combines TRBV3-1 (or the pseudogene TRBV3-2) with TRBJ2-7; 7 positions agree with TRBD2. V shed 0 bases and J 0 bases; nucleotides not matched to a gene: 8. Germline CDR1 LGHDT, CDR2 YNNKEL (reference sequence). This CDR3 region has 17 residues. CDR3 DNA sequence: TGTGCCAGCAGCCAAGATTTGCGGGGGAGGAGCTCCTACGAGCAGTACTTC. Its translation: CASSQDLRGRSSYEQYF.

J is TRBJ2-1 and V is TRBV2; 8 nucleotides line up with TRBD2. Germline V gene lookup returns CDR1 SNHLY and CDR2 FYNNEI. V trimming: 6 bases; J trimming: 2 bases; junction bases outside the gene matches: 9. The CDR3 length is 16 residues. CDR3 DNA: TGTGCCAGCAGGGGAGGCGGGACTAGGGCCTACAATGAGCAGTTCTTC. Amino acids: CASRGGGTRAYNEQFF.

The J gene is TRBJ2-2, the V gene TRBV5-1; possible D gene TRBD1, 6 bases. The CDR3 length is 14 residues. V dropped 4 bases and J dropped 1 base, with 8 bases sitting between them. Per germline, CDR1 SGHRS and CDR2 YFSETQ. DNA for the CDR3: TGCGCCAGCAGCCCGACAGGGAACACCGGGGAGCTGTTTTTT. This sequence encodes CASSPTGNTGELFF.

The chain joins TRBV5-1 to TRBJ2-7; D perhaps matches TRBD2 (6 bases). Trimming removed 4 bases at V and 0 bases at J, with 11 bases between. The germline gives CDR1 SGHRS, CDR2 YFSETQ. CDR3 size: 14 residues. The CDR3 nucleotides read TGCGCCAGCAGCCTGGTGGGGGGCTCCTACGAGCAGTACTTC. Residues: CASSLVGGSYEQYF.

The chain uses TRBV5-5 and TRBJ2-7; 7 bases match TRBD1. V gave up 7 bases and J gave up 2 bases; unmatched junction bases: 6. This CDR3 region has 13 residues. Germline CDR1 and CDR2: SGHKS and YYEKEE (reference sequence). CDR3 nucleotides: TGTGCCAGCTCCCCGGGACAGACCTACGAGCAGTACTTC. It codes for CASSPGQTYEQYF. The full variable domain, in which reference TRBV5-5 and TRBJ2-7 provide the parts outside the CDR3, is DAGVTQSPTHLIKTRGQQVTLRCSPISGHKSVSWYQQVLGQGPQFIFQYYEKEERGRGNFPDRFSARQFPNYSSELNVNALLLGDSALYLCASSPGQTYEQYFGPGTRLTVT.

This rearrangement joins TRBV19 to TRBJ2-5; TRBD2 might be the D (5 bases). This CDR3 has 16 amino acids. Germline V gene data show CDR1 as LNHDA and CDR2 as SQIVND (reference sequence). V gave up 2 bases and J gave up 1 base, with 14 bases separating them. CDR3 sequence (DNA): TGTGCCAGTAGTATACGCCTTTGGGGAGCCCAAGAGACCCAGTACTTC. Its translation is CASSIRLWGAQETQYF.

The chain recombines TRBV7-9 with TRBJ2-1, with D hard to call. The CDR3 loop spans 11 amino acids. V was cut by 4 bases and J by 10 bases, with 8 bases left in between. Per the germline V gene, CDR1 is SEHNR and CDR2 is FQNEAQ (reference sequence). As DNA, the CDR3 is TGTGCCAGCAGCTACAACACAGAGCAGTTCTTC. Its protein is CASSYNTEQFF.

The V and J genes are TRBV28 and TRBJ1-3, with TRBD1 matching over 9 bases. V lost 5 bases, J lost 8 bases, and 10 bases stayed unmatched. The germline gives CDR1 MDHEN, CDR2 SYDVKM. The CDR3 covers 15 residues. The CDR3 region is CASSHPSGQGYTIYF. The DNA of the CDR3 is TGTGCCAGCAGTCACCCATCGGGACAGGGATACACCATATATTTT.

The chain is built from TRBV6-1 and TRBJ1-3, with 10 nucleotides matching TRBD1. V shed 4 bases and J 2 bases; nucleotides not matched to a gene: 11. This CDR3 has 18 residues. From germline, CDR1 is MNHNS and CDR2 SASEGT. The CDR3 region has the DNA TGTGCCAGCAGTGGCCGAAAAAAGGACAGGGGGACTGGAAACACCATATATTTT. Its protein is CASSGRKKDRGTGNTIYF.

The V gene is TRBV5-1, the J gene TRBJ1-1; 7 positions agree with TRBD1. The ends lost 4 bases at V and 4 bases at J; junction bases unmatched: 13. CDR1 SGHRS and CDR2 YFSETQ come from the germline V gene. CDR3 length: 16 residues. The CDR3 region is CASSLGRDSYSTEAFF. In DNA, the CDR3 is TGCGCCAGCAGCCTCGGGCGGGACAGTTACAGCACTGAAGCTTTCTTT.

The chain carries TRBV5-6 and TRBJ1-5, with D possibly being TRBD1 (6 bases). Trimming pared 2 bases from V and 5 bases from J, leaving 20 bases between. The germline V gene encodes CDR1 SGHDT and CDR2 YYEEEE. There are 17 residues in the CDR3. The CDR3 bases are TGTGCCAGCAGCTTATGGCCGTCAGGGGATAGAGATCAGCCCCAGCATTTT. Its protein product is CASSLWPSGDRDQPQHF.

The chain joins TRBV11-3 to TRBJ2-7; 7 bases line up with TRBD2. J gave up 7 bases and V 2 bases, and 2 bases lay outside the gene matches. Germline lookup yields CDR1 SGHNT and CDR2 YENEEA. The CDR3 sequence is 12 residues long. CDR3 DNA: TGTGCCAGCAGCTTAAGAGCGGGGGAGCAGTACTTC. The encoded protein is CASSLRAGEQYF.

The rearrangement uses TRBV6-5 and TRBJ2-3, with D hard to call. CDR3 length equals 14 residues. Looked up from germline, CDR1 is MNHEY and CDR2 is SVGAGI. Trimming left V 6 bases short and J 0 bases short, with 10 bases between. The CDR3 DNA reads as TGTGCCAGCAGACGGAGATCTAGCACAGATACGCAGTATTTT. Translating it yields CASRRRSSTDTQYF.

The chain joins TRBV24-1 to TRBJ2-3; tentatively, D is TRBD2 (5 bases). The V gene's germline CDR1 is KGHDR and CDR2 SFDVKD. Trimming took 3 bases from V and 2 from J, leaving 11 bases between them. CDR3 length: 15 amino acids. CDR3 bases: TGTGCCACCAGTGATACCGGGGTATCCACAGATACGCAGTATTTT. It yields the protein CATSDTGVSTDTQYF.